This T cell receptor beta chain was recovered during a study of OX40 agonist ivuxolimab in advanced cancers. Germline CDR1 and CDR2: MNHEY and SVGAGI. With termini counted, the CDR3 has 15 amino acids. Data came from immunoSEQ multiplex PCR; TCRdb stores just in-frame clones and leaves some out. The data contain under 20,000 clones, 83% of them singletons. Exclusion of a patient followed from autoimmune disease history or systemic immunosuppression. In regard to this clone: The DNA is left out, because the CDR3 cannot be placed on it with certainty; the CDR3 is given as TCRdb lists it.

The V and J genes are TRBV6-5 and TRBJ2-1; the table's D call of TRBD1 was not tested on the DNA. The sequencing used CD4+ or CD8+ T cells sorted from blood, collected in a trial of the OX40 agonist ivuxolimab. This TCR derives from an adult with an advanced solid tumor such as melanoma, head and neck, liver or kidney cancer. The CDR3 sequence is CASSSGQGAVNEQFF.